The text below deals with one T cell receptor beta chain. During active infection, Seattle patients enrolled and were then monitored through disease. The CDR3 runs 13 residues. CDR1 is GTSNPN, CDR2 SVGIG, per germline (reference sequence). Trimming removed 0 bases from V and 7 bases from J, with 12 bases in between. This entry belongs to a study of blood T cell repertoires in COVID-19. The table came from immunoSEQ multiplex PCR; TCRdb's copy has only in-frame clones and leaves some out. The sample has 250,000 to 400,000 clones; around 88% are singletons. What was sequenced was peripheral blood. The chain combines TRBV30 with TRBJ1-2; D uncertain. The clonotype originates from a woman aged 25 to 39 with COVID-19, enrolled during active disease. The CDR3: CAWSVQRVRGYTF. The CDR3 DNA sequence: TGTGCCTGGAGTGTACAACGGGTCCGTGGCTACACCTTC.